This TCR beta chain was identified in a study of T-cell memory formation after mild COVID-19. In TCRdb, the 5' RACE reads were re-called with MiXCR into one record per CDR3 protein. Of 100,000 to 130,000 distinct CDR3 sequences detected, roughly a sixth appear once; the ten largest clones hold about 6%. Note on this clonotype: The antigen remains unidentified.

Findings of the study overall: Those CD4+ clones that contracted were mainly in CM and EM (CD8+ ones in EMRA). Several responding clones turned up in pre-infection memory, indicating that cross-reactive memory may have taken part. Clones shrinking from day 15 to 85 showed even CD4/CD8 mixes; later expanders tilted CD4+.

V shed 2 bases and J shed 0 bases, with 8 bases lying between them. The germline V gene encodes CDR1 MNHEY and CDR2 SVGAGI. CDR3 size: 14 residues. The V gene is TRBV6-5, the J gene TRBJ2-7; D is unresolved. The receptor was isolated from a young man who had mild COVID-19 (a few samples of this study predate the infection). Cell type and time point are not known. The sample was PBMCs or a T cell subset sorted from them (not recorded which). This CDR3 reads CASSYRTGSYEQYF. DNA for the CDR3: TGTGCCAGCAGTTACAGGACGGGCTCCTACGAGCAGTACTTC.